What follows are 13 T cell receptor beta chains derived from one specimen sequenced in a study of cytomegalovirus exposure and HLA in healthy donors. The PCR ran on 60 Vbeta and 13 Jbeta primers. Sequenced by immunoSEQ multiplex PCR; TCRdb stores in-frame clones only, minus some. The table has about 270,000 clones, just over 70% seen once. The sequencing input was PBMCs. These receptors were obtained from a female donor in good health and CMV-seronegative.

The chain links TRBV27 to TRBJ2-7; D not certain. This CDR3 region has 13 residues. Trimming stripped 2 bases from V and 7 bases from J, with 12 bases between. In germline, CDR1 is MNHEY, CDR2 SMNVEV (reference sequence). CDR3 coding DNA: TGTGCCAGCAGTTTAGCGACAACCTCAGAGCAGTACTTC. This sequence encodes CASSLATTSEQYF.

This clone appeared once. The chain is built from TRBV5-1 and TRBJ1-6, with 9 bases identical to TRBD1. V gave up 0 bases and J gave up 8 bases; unmatched junction bases: 3. The germline V gene has CDR1 SGHRS and CDR2 YFSETQ. This CDR3 has 15 amino acids. The CDR3 reads CASSLDRGRDSPLHF. The CDR3 region has the DNA TGCGCCAGCAGCTTGGACAGGGGGCGCGATTCACCCCTCCACTTT.

This clone appeared once. The chain couples TRBV5-6 to TRBJ2-7, with no clear D. Germline values: CDR1 SGHDT, CDR2 YYEEEE. V was pared by 4 bases and J by 4 bases, with 6 bases between. The length of the CDR3 is 11 residues. This CDR3 is CASSAEYEQYF. The CDR3 DNA is TGTGCCAGCAGCGCGGAATACGAGCAGTACTTC.

The rearrangement uses TRBV2 and TRBJ2-5, with 7 bases aligning to TRBD1. The closer fit of TRBJ2-7 to the DNA end suggests the J call may be wrong. This CDR3 spans 18 amino acids. CDR1 and CDR2 (germline): SNHLY, FYNNEI. CDR3 loop: CASSDRTGLGLASYEQYF. CDR3 sequence (DNA): TGTGCCAGCAGTGATAGGACAGGTCTGGGTCTGGCTTCCTACGAGCAGTACTTC.

In DNA form, the CDR3 reads TGTGCCAGCAGCCTAGGAGGGTTGGACTACGAGCAGTACTTC. It translates to CASSLGGLDYEQYF. The rearrangement joins TRBV9 to TRBJ2-7, with TRBD2 as a possible D gene (6 bases). Germline V gives CDR1 SGDLS, CDR2 YYNGEE. V was pared by 4 bases and J by 3 bases, with 14 bases between. CDR3 length: 14 residues. Combining the CDR3 with reference TRBV9 and TRBJ2-7 gives the whole variable domain DSGVTQTPKHLITATGQRVTLRCSPRSGDLSVYWYQQSLDQGLQFLIQYYNGEERAKGNILERFSAQQFPDLHSELNLSSLELGDSALYFCASSLGGLDYEQYFGPGTRLTVT.

Only one count was recorded for this clone. V usage is TRBV6-1 and J usage is TRBJ2-3, with TRBD2 identical over 10 bases. Germline CDR1 MNHNS, CDR2 SASEGT. CDR3 length: 18 residues. Trimming at V came to 1 base and at J to 0 bases, leaving 7 bases not matched to a gene. CDR3 protein: CASSEGSLAGTSTDTQYF. In DNA form, the CDR3 reads TGTGCCAGCAGTGAAGGCTCACTAGCGGGGACTAGCACAGATACGCAGTATTTT.

V and J are TRBV4-1 and TRBJ2-3; 15 bases align to TRBD2. The CDR3 has 17 residues. Looked up from germline, CDR1 is MGHRA and CDR2 is YSYEKL. V lost 3 bases, J lost 3 bases, and 4 bases stayed unmatched. The CDR3 protein is CASSHRTSGRVTDTQYF. The CDR3 DNA reads as TGCGCCAGCAGCCACCGGACTAGCGGGAGGGTAACAGATACGCAGTATTTT.

DNA of the CDR3: TGCAGCGTTGCGGGACAGGGTTTTATGTCCGCTTATGAGCAGTTCTTC. Its protein product is CSVAGQGFMSAYEQFF. The V call is TRBV29-1, the J call TRBJ2-1; TRBD1 matches 9 bases. The germline CDR1 and CDR2 sequences are SQVTM and ANQGSEA. This CDR3 spans 16 amino acids. J gave up 8 bases and V 4 bases, and 15 bases lay outside the gene matches.

This clone appeared a few times. The rearrangement links TRBV6-1 to TRBJ1-2, with D perhaps matching TRBD1 (6 bases). V dropped 4 bases and J dropped 8 bases, with 14 bases sitting between them. The CDR3 consists of 13 residues. CDR1 and CDR2 from the germline V gene are MNHNS and SASEGT. The CDR3 loop is CASSARQVDGYTF. The CDR3 DNA reads as TGTGCCAGCAGTGCGAGACAGGTTGACGGCTACACCTTC.

CDR3 region: CASSPNGETQYF. The DNA for the CDR3 is TGTGCCAGCAGCCCTAACGGGGAGACCCAGTACTTC. V is TRBV4-2 and J is TRBJ2-5; no reliable D call. The germline V and J ends were trimmed by 4 bases and 5 bases, with 8 bases remaining between them. CDR1 is LGHNA and CDR2 is YNFKEQ in the germline V gene. This CDR3 comprises 12 residues.

The genes are TRBV6-1 and TRBJ2-7; D perhaps matches TRBD2 (6 bases). Trimming removed 5 bases at V and 3 bases at J, with 17 bases between. This CDR3 is built from 15 residues. Germline CDR1 is MNHNS and CDR2 is SASEGT. The CDR3: CASSSSGLARYEQYF. Here the CDR3 DNA reads TGTGCCAGCAGTTCGAGCGGGCTCGCCCGCTACGAGCAGTACTTC.

V gene TRBV5-1 combines with J gene TRBJ1-4, with TRBD1 matching 11 bases. Trimming took 2 bases from V and 7 from J; bases not matched to a gene: 1. The germline CDR1 and CDR2 sequences are SGHRS and YFSETQ. The CDR3 sequence is 14 residues long. The CDR3 loop reads CASSLGTGGEKLFF. The CDR3 coding sequence is TGCGCCAGCAGCTTAGGGACAGGGGGTGAAAAACTGTTTTTT.

This clone is a singleton in its sample. The genes are TRBV10-2 and TRBJ2-3; 9 nucleotides align to TRBD2. The CDR3 is 17 amino acids. The trim removed 0 bases at V and 5 bases at J, leaving 9 bases unmatched. Germline CDR1 WSHSY, CDR2 SAAADI. Here the CDR3 DNA reads TGCGCCAGCAGTGAGTCGGGGGCGGGAGGGAGGGGAGATACGCAGTATTTT. Its translation is CASSESGAGGRGDTQYF.